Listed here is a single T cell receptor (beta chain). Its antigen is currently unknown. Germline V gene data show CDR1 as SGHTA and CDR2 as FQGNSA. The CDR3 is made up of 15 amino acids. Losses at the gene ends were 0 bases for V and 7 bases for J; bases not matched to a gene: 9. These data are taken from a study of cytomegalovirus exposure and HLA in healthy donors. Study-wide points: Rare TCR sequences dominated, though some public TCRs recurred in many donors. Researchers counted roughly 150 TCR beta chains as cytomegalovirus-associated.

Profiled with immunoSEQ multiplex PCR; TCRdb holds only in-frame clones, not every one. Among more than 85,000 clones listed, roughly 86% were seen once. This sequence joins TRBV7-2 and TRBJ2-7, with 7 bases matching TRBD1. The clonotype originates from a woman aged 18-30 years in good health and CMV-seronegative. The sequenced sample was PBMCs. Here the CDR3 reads CASSLAGTDFGEQYF. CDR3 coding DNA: TGTGCCAGCAGCTTAGCCGGGACAGATTTCGGAGAGCAGTACTTC.